This TCR beta chain was captured in a study of early T cells in non-severe SARS-CoV-2 infection. The ends lost 5 bases at V and 6 bases at J; junction bases unmatched: 7. Germline lookup yields CDR1 SGHVS and CDR2 FNYEAQ. This CDR3 is built from 15 residues. MiXCR, run by TCRdb on the 5' RACE reads, gives a single entry per CDR3 protein. The sample includes about 59,000 distinct CDR3 sequences, 13% of them seen just once. The material was whole blood, obtained at baseline. The clonotype originates from an adult who was a healthcare worker with PCR-confirmed SARS-CoV-2 infection or an uninfected control (not recorded which). The chain recombines TRBV7-6 with TRBJ2-1; 10 bases align to TRBD2. The CDR3 nucleotides read TGTGCCAGCAGCCTTCTAGCGGGAGCGTCCAATGAGCAGTTCTTC. Residues: CASSLLAGASNEQFF.